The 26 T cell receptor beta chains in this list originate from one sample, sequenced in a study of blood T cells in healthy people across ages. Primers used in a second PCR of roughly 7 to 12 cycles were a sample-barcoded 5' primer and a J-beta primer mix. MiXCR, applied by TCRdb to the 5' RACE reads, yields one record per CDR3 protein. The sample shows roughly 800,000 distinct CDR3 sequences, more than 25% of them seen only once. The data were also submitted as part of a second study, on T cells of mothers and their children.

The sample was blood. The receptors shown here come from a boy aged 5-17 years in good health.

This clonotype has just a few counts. For the CDR3, the DNA is TGCGCCAGCAGCTTCGACGGGACCTACGAGCAGTACTTC. Encoded protein: CASSFDGTYEQYF. The chain employs TRBV5-1 and TRBJ2-7, with a weak D call TRBD2 (5 bases). Looked up from germline, CDR1 is SGHRS and CDR2 is YFSETQ. The CDR3 runs to 13 residues. Deletions cut 2 bases from V and 2 bases from J, with 8 bases between. The variable domain in full, with the rest retrieved from reference TRBV5-1 and TRBJ2-7, is KAGVTQTPRYLIKTRGQQVTLSCSPISGHRSVSWYQQTPGQGLQFLFEYFSETQRNKGNFPGRFSGRQFSNSRSEMNVSTLELGDSALYLCASSFDGTYEQYFGPGTRLTVT.

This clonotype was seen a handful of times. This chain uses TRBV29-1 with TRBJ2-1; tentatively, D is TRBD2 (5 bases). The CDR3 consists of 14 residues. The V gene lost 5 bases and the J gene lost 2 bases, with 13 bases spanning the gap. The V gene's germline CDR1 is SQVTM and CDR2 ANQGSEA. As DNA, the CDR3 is TGCAGCGTTATGGTACTAGTTCCCTACAATGAGCAGTTCTTC. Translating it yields CSVMVLVPYNEQFF.

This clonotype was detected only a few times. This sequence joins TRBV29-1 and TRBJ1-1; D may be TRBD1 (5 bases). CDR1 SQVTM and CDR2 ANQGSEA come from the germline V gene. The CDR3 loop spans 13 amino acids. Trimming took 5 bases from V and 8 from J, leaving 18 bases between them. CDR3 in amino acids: CSVLDTLLTEAFF. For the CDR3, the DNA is TGCAGCGTTTTGGACACCCTCCTAACGGAAGCTTTCTTT.

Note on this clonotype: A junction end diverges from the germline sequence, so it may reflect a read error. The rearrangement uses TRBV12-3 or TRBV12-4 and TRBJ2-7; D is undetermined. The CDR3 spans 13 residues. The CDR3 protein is CAGSLSPPQEQYF. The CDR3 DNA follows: TGTGCCGGCAGTTTAAGCCCGCCCCAGGAGCAGTACTTC.

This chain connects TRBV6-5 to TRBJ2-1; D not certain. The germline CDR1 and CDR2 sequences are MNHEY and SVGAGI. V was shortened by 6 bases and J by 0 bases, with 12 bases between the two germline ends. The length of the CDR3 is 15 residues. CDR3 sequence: CASSGGTTSYNEQFF. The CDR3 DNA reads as TGTGCCAGCAGCGGCGGTACAACCTCCTACAATGAGCAGTTCTTC.

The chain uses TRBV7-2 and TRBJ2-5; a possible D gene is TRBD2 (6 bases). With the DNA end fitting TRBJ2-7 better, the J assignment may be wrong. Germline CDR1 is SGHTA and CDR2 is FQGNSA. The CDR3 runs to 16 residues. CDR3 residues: CASSLAGGATSYEQYF. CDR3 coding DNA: TGTGCCAGCAGCTTAGCGGGCGGGGCTACCTCCTACGAGCAGTACTTC.

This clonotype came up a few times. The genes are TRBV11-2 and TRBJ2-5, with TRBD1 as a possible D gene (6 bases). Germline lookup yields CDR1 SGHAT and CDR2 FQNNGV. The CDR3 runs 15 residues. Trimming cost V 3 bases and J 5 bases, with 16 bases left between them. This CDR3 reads CASSLMKGVSETQYF. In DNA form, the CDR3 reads TGTGCCAGCAGCTTGATGAAGGGGGTGTCGGAGACCCAGTACTTC.

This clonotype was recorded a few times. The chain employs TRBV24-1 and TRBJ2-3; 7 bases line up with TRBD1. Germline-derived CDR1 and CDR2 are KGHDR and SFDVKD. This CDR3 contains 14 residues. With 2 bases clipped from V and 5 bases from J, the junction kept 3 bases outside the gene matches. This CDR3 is CATSDSHRGDTQYF. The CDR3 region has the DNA TGTGCCACCAGTGATTCCCACAGGGGAGATACGCAGTATTTT.

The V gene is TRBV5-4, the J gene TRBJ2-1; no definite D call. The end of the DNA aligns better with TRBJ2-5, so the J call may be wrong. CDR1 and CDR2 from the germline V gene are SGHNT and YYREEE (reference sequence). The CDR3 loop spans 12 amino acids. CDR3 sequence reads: CASSTSSGTQYF. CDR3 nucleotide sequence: TGTGCCAGCAGCACTTCTTCGGGGACCCAGTACTTC.

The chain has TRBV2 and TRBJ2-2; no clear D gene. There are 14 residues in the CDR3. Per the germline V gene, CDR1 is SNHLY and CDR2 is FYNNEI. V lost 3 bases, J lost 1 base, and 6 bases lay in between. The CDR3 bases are TGTGCCAGCAGTGATCTACGGAACACCGGGGAGCTGTTTTTT. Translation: CASSDLRNTGELFF.

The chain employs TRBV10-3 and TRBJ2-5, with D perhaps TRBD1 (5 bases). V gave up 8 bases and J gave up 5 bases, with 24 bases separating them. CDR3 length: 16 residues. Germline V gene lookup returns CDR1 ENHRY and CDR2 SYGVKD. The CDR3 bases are TGTGCCATCGGTGGGGCACCGGGCTCCAAAGGGGAGACCCAGTACTTC. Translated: CAIGGAPGSKGETQYF.

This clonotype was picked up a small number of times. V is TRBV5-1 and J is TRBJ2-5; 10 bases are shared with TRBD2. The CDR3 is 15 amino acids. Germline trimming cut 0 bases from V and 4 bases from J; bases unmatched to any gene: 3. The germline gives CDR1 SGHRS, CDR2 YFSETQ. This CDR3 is CASSLAGLARETQYF. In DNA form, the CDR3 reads TGCGCCAGCAGCTTGGCGGGACTAGCGCGAGAGACCCAGTACTTC.

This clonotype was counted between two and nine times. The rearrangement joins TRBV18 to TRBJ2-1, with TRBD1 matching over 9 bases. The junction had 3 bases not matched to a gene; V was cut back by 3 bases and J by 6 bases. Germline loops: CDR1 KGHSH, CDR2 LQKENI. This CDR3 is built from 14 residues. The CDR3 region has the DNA TGTGCCAGCTCACCCGCGGGACAGGGCAATGAGCAGTTCTTC. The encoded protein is CASSPAGQGNEQFF.

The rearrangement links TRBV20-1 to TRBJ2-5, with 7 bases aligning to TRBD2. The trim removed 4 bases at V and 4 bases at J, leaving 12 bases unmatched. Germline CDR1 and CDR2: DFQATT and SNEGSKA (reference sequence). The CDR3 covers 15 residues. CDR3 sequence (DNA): TGCAGTGCTACAAAGAGGGAGGGGCGAGGAGAGACCCAGTACTTC. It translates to CSATKREGRGETQYF.

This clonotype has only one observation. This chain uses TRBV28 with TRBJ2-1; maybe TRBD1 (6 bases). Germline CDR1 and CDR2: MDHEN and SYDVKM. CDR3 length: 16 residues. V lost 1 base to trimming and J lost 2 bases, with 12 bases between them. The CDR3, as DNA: TGTGCCAGCAGTTTATTTGGGGGCACGACCTACAATGAGCAGTTCTTC. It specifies CASSLFGGTTYNEQFF.

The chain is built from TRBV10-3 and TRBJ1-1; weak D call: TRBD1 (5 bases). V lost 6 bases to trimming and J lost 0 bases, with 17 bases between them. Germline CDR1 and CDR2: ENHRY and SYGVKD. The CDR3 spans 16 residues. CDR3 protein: CAIRTRVQGLNTEAFF. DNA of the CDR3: TGTGCCATCAGGACGAGGGTGCAGGGATTGAACACTGAAGCTTTCTTT.

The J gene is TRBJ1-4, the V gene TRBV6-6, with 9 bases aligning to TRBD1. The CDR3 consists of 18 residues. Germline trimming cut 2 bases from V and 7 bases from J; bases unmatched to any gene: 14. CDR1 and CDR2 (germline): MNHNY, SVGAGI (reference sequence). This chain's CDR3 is CASSYPQTGGGISEKLFF. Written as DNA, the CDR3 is TGTGCCAGCAGTTACCCCCAGACAGGGGGGGGGATTAGTGAAAAACTGTTTTTT.

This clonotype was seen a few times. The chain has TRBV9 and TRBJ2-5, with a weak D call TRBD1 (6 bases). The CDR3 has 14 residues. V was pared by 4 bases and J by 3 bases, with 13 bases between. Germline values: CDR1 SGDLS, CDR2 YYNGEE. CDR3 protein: CASSTLTGEETQYF. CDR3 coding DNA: TGTGCCAGCAGCACCCTGACAGGAGAAGAGACCCAGTACTTC.

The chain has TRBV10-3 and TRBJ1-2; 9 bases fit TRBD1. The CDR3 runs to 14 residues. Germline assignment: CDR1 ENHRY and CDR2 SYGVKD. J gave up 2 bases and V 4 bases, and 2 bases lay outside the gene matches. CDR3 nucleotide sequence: TGTGCCATCAGTGTTGGGACAGGGAACTATGGCTACACCTTC. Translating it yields CAISVGTGNYGYTF.

The DNA of the CDR3 is TGTGCCAGCAGTACAGGGGCCTCTTCATGGCCCTACGAGCAGTACTTC. Its protein product is CASSTGASSWPYEQYF. V and J are TRBV28 and TRBJ2-7, with 7 bases identical to TRBD1. CDR3 length: 16 amino acids. Losses at the gene ends were 5 bases for V and 2 bases for J; bases not matched to a gene: 12. CDR1 is MDHEN and CDR2 is SYDVKM in the germline V gene.

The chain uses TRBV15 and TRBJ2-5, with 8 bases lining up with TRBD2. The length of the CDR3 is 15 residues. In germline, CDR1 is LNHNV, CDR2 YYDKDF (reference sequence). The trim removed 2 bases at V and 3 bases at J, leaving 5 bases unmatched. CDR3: CATSRTGTSEETQYF. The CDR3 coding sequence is TGTGCCACCAGCAGAACCGGGACTAGTGAAGAGACCCAGTACTTC.

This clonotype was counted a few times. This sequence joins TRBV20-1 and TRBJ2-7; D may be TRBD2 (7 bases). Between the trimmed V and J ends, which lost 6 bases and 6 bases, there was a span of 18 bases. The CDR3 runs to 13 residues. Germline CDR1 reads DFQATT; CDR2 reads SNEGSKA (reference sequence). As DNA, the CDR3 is TGCAGTGCCCCAAGGGGGGGGTTCCGCGAGCAGTACTTC. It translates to CSAPRGGFREQYF.

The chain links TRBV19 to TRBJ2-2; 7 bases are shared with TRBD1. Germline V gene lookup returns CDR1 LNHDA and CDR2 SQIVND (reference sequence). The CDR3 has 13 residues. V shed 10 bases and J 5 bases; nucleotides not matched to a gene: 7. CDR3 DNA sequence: TGTGCCACCGGGGACAGCCTTACCGGGGAGCTGTTTTTT. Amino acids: CATGDSLTGELFF.

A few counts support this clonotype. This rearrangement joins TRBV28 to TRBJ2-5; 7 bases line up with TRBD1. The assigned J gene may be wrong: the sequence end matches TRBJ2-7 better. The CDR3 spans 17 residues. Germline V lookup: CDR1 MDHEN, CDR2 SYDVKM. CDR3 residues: CASSSPDPRDSDYEQYF. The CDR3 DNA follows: TGTGCCAGCAGTTCGCCTGATCCCCGGGACAGCGACTACGAGCAGTACTTC.

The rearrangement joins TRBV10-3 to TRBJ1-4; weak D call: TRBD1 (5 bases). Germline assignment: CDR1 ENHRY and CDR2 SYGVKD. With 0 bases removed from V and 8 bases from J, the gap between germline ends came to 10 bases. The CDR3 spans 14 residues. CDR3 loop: CAISESGRQEKLFF. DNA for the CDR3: TGTGCCATCAGTGAGTCGGGGAGACAGGAAAAACTGTTTTTT.

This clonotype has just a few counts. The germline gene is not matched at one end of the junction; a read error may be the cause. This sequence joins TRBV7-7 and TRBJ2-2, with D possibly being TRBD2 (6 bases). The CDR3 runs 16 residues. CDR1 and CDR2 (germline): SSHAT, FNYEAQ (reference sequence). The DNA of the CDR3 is TGTGCTAGCAGCCTAGAGGCGGGGCCCGGTGGCGGGGAGCTGTTTTTT. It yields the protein CASSLEAGPGGGELFF.